This entry lists 28 T cell receptor beta chains sequenced from one sample in a study of cytomegalovirus exposure and HLA in healthy donors. 13 Jbeta primers and 60 Vbeta primers were used for the PCR. Sequenced by immunoSEQ multiplex PCR; TCRdb stores in-frame clones only, minus some. The specimen's table records over 90,000 clones. What was sequenced was PBMCs. These TCRs come from a middle-aged man in good health and CMV-seronegative.

This sequence joins TRBV6-5 and TRBJ1-4, with D possibly matching TRBD1 (5 bases). CDR3 length equals 15 residues. V was cut by 0 bases and J by 3 bases, with 8 bases left in between. The germline CDR1 and CDR2 sequences are MNHEY and SVGAGI. CDR3 in DNA: TGTGCCAGCAGTTACTCGGGGCTCCCTAATGAAAAACTGTTTTTT. Amino acid sequence: CASSYSGLPNEKLFF.

The chain recombines TRBV6-6 with TRBJ1-4; 7 nucleotides match TRBD1. Unmatched junction bases numbered 8, after V lost 7 bases and J lost 0 bases. In germline, CDR1 is MNHNY, CDR2 SVGAGI (reference sequence). The CDR3 is made up of 16 amino acids. The CDR3 sequence: CASKDRSFATNEKLFF. The CDR3 DNA sequence: TGTGCCAGCAAGGACAGGTCGTTCGCAACTAATGAAAAACTGTTTTTT.

V usage is TRBV19 and J usage is TRBJ2-7; D perhaps matches TRBD1 (5 bases). The CDR3 covers 15 residues. The V gene lost 5 bases and the J gene lost 3 bases, with 17 bases spanning the gap. Germline V gene sequence: CDR1 LNHDA, CDR2 SQIVND (reference sequence). CDR3 amino acids: CASSQGTLGRYEQYF. CDR3 nucleotide sequence: TGTGCCAGTAGTCAGGGTACTTTGGGGCGCTACGAGCAGTACTTC.

The genes are TRBV28 and TRBJ2-2; D gene uncertain. Germline CDR1 and CDR2: MDHEN and SYDVKM. The V end was cut by 5 bases, the J end by 0 bases, with 10 bases between. This CDR3 is built from 15 residues. CDR3 nucleotide sequence: TGTGCCAGCAGTAAGTCCGGTTCGAACACCGGGGAGCTGTTTTTT. Protein product: CASSKSGSNTGELFF.

CDR3 nucleotides: TGTGCCAGCAGCTTAGCACCTTCGACAGTTGAAAAACTGTTTTTT. Translation gives CASSLAPSTVEKLFF. The V and J genes are TRBV11-2 and TRBJ1-4; D is perhaps TRBD1 (5 bases). V dropped 1 base and J dropped 7 bases, with 13 bases sitting between them. The CDR3 covers 15 residues. Germline lookup yields CDR1 SGHAT and CDR2 FQNNGV.

V is TRBV7-2 and J is TRBJ2-7; maybe TRBD1 (6 bases). Germline CDR1 and CDR2: SGHTA and FQGNSA. Trimming took off 1 base at V and 1 base at J, with 8 bases between the two ends. This CDR3 comprises 14 residues. CDR3 sequence reads: CASSLEGVSYEQYF. DNA for the CDR3: TGTGCCAGCAGCTTAGAGGGGGTATCCTACGAGCAGTACTTC.

The genes are TRBV30 and TRBJ2-7; 10 bases match TRBD2. The germline gives CDR1 GTSNPN, CDR2 SVGIG (reference sequence). The V and J ends lost 3 bases and 1 base, in that order; junction bases with no gene match: 12. CDR3 size: 17 residues. The CDR3 spells CAWSGKSSGRGSYEQYF. DNA of the CDR3: TGTGCCTGGAGCGGAAAATCAAGCGGGAGGGGATCCTACGAGCAGTACTTC.

The chain uses TRBV29-1 and TRBJ2-1; 7 nucleotides match TRBD2. Germline values: CDR1 SQVTM, CDR2 ANQGSEA. After removal of 7 bases from V and 7 bases from J, the junction contained 7 bases not matched to a gene. The CDR3 is 12 amino acids. CDR3 sequence (DNA): TGCAGCGCAAGCGGGATTTCTAATGAGCAGTTCTTC. Its protein is CSASGISNEQFF.

The genes are TRBV19 and TRBJ2-7, with 8 nucleotides matching TRBD2. Germline CDR1 LNHDA, CDR2 SQIVND (reference sequence). There are 16 residues in the CDR3. The V and J ends lost 5 bases and 4 bases, in that order; junction bases with no gene match: 13. CDR3 nucleotide sequence: TGTGCCAGTAGTGCCTTTGGTAGCGGGGAATTTTACGAGCAGTACTTC. The encoded protein is CASSAFGSGEFYEQYF.

The chain links TRBV9 to TRBJ2-1; D is possibly TRBD2 (7 bases). Trimming stripped 3 bases from V and 6 bases from J, with 22 bases between. The CDR3 extends over 17 amino acids. CDR1 and CDR2 (germline): SGDLS, YYNGEE. DNA of the CDR3: TGTGCCAGCAGCGATCGGGGGACGGGGGGCTTTGGCAATGAGCAGTTCTTC. Protein product: CASSDRGTGGFGNEQFF.

The chain has TRBV28 and TRBJ1-5; D gene ambiguous. The CDR3 covers 14 residues. V lost 7 bases and J 9 bases, leaving 19 bases between the germline ends. CDR1 and CDR2 from the germline V gene are MDHEN and SYDVKM. Here the CDR3 reads CASTPGSEIRPQHF. The CDR3 coding sequence is TGTGCCAGCACCCCCGGGTCCGAAATCAGGCCCCAGCATTTT.

The chain recombines TRBV4-3 with TRBJ2-3; 9 positions match TRBD2. The CDR3 extends over 20 amino acids. After removal of 0 bases from V and 4 bases from J, the junction contained 17 bases not matched to a gene. The germline V gene encodes CDR1 LGHNA and CDR2 YSLEER. CDR3 protein: CASSQDIVGPGLAYPDTQYF. CDR3 nucleotides: TGCGCCAGCAGCCAAGATATTGTGGGACCGGGACTAGCATATCCAGATACGCAGTATTTT.

The chain links TRBV6-5 to TRBJ2-1, with D possibly TRBD2 on 6 matching bases. Trimming cost V 5 bases and J 1 base, with 12 bases left between them. The CDR3 is 15 residues long. Germline V lookup: CDR1 MNHEY, CDR2 SVGAGI. CDR3 protein: CASSRLVSSYNEQFF. CDR3 coding DNA: TGTGCCAGCAGTCGACTAGTTTCTTCCTACAATGAGCAGTTCTTC.

The J gene is TRBJ2-1, the V gene TRBV6-1; 10 bases match TRBD1. V dropped 4 bases and J dropped 6; count of bases not matched to a gene: 0. This CDR3 is built from 13 residues. The germline gives CDR1 MNHNS, CDR2 SASEGT. CDR3 bases: TGTGCCAGCAGTGGGACAGGGGGCAATGAGCAGTTCTTC. Translated: CASSGTGGNEQFF.

This sequence joins TRBV6-1 and TRBJ2-3; D ambiguous. CDR3 length equals 12 residues. Between the trimmed V and J ends, which lost 2 bases and 4 bases, there was a span of 4 bases. The germline V gene has CDR1 MNHNS and CDR2 SASEGT. CDR3 region: CASSETADTQYF. As DNA, the CDR3 is TGTGCCAGCAGTGAAACGGCAGATACGCAGTATTTT.

The chain recombines TRBV5-4 with TRBJ2-2; a weak D match, TRBD2 (6 bases). Trimming took off 2 bases at V and 0 bases at J, with 14 bases between the two ends. The CDR3 has 17 amino acids. Looked up from germline, CDR1 is SGHNT and CDR2 is YYREEE (reference sequence). The CDR3 nucleotides are TGTGCCAGCAGCTTCGGGGCTAGCGACGCGAACACCGGGGAGCTGTTTTTT. Protein sequence: CASSFGASDANTGELFF.

The chain couples TRBV4-3 to TRBJ1-1; 8 bases align to TRBD1. The CDR3 has 14 amino acids. The trim removed 2 bases at V and 6 bases at J, leaving 5 bases unmatched. The germline gives CDR1 LGHNA, CDR2 YSLEER. Here the CDR3 DNA reads TGCGCCAGCAGCCAACCGGACAGGGAACCTGAAGCTTTCTTT. This encodes CASSQPDREPEAFF.

The rearrangement uses TRBV5-1 and TRBJ1-1, with 9 bases matching TRBD1. With V trimmed by 5 bases and J by 1 base, 6 bases remained unmatched. The CDR3 totals 15 residues. Looked up from germline, CDR1 is SGHRS and CDR2 is YFSETQ. CDR3 nucleotide sequence: TGCGCCAGCAGACTACAGGGGGCCAAGAACACTGAAGCTTTCTTT. This translates into CASRLQGAKNTEAFF.

V usage is TRBV4-1 and J usage is TRBJ2-7, with 9 bases that match TRBD2. CDR1 is MGHRA and CDR2 is YSYEKL in the germline V gene. The V gene end was trimmed by 0 bases and the J gene end by 4 bases; junction bases not matched to a gene: 7. The CDR3 is 16 amino acids. CDR3 bases: TGCGCCAGCAGCCAAGATACCCTAGCGGGATTTTACGAGCAGTACTTC. It is translated as CASSQDTLAGFYEQYF.

CDR3 residues: CASSQRLAGNQETQYF. Here the CDR3 DNA reads TGTGCCAGCAGCCAAAGACTAGCGGGGAATCAAGAGACCCAGTACTTC. The chain recombines TRBV4-2 with TRBJ2-5; 11 bases fit TRBD2. V shed 2 bases and J 2 bases; nucleotides not matched to a gene: 4. Germline values: CDR1 LGHNA, CDR2 YNFKEQ. CDR3 length: 16 residues.

The chain has TRBV5-1 and TRBJ2-3, with D uncertain. Trimming took 0 bases from V and 2 from J, leaving 10 bases between them. Germline V gives CDR1 SGHRS, CDR2 YFSETQ. The CDR3 contains 15 residues. As DNA, the CDR3 is TGCGCCAGCAGCTTGGGTCTTAGCAACACAGATACGCAGTATTTT. Translating it yields CASSLGLSNTDTQYF.

The chain recombines TRBV27 with TRBJ2-7; 8 bases match TRBD1. V shed 7 bases and J 7 bases; nucleotides not matched to a gene: 12. The CDR3 runs 14 residues. Looked up from germline, CDR1 is MNHEY and CDR2 is SMNVEV (reference sequence). CDR3 in amino acids: CASILPGQGGEQYF. Here the CDR3 DNA reads TGTGCCAGCATTCTACCAGGACAGGGCGGAGAGCAGTACTTC.

The chain carries TRBV28 and TRBJ1-2; 7 nucleotides agree with TRBD1. After removal of 6 bases from V and 5 bases from J, the junction contained 9 bases not matched to a gene. The CDR3 has 14 residues. The germline V gene has CDR1 MDHEN and CDR2 SYDVKM. DNA for the CDR3: TGTGCCAGCAGGAAGGGGACAGCGGTGTATGGCTACACCTTC. This sequence encodes CASRKGTAVYGYTF.

The chain employs TRBV10-1 and TRBJ2-3, with TRBD2 identical over 8 bases. CDR3 length: 14 amino acids. V shed 10 bases, J shed 5 bases, and the junction held 11 bases outside the gene matches. Germline V lookup: CDR1 WNHNN, CDR2 SYGVQD (reference sequence). Here the CDR3 DNA reads TGCGCCACCGCGCCCCGGGGGGGCTTAGATACGCAGTATTTT. The encoded protein is CATAPRGGLDTQYF.

The chain recombines TRBV28 with TRBJ2-5; tentatively, D is TRBD2 (5 bases). This CDR3 region has 13 residues. The V end was cut by 3 bases, the J end by 5 bases, with 10 bases between. Per the germline V gene, CDR1 is MDHEN and CDR2 is SYDVKM. CDR3 coding DNA: TGTGCCAGCAGTTTGCCGGGCGGGGAGACCCAGTACTTC. Encoded protein: CASSLPGGETQYF.

The chain has TRBV15 and TRBJ2-5; 9 nucleotides match TRBD1. J was trimmed by 4 bases and V by 3 bases; bases with no gene match: 12. The CDR3 contains 17 residues. CDR1 is LNHNV and CDR2 is YYDKDF in the germline V gene (reference sequence). CDR3 DNA sequence: TGTGCCACCAGCAGGGGGACAGGGTCAAGGGTGGGAGAGACCCAGTACTTC. Translation gives CATSRGTGSRVGETQYF.

DNA of the CDR3: TGCGCCAGCACCTCGACAGGAGGAAATTCACCCCTCCACTTT. Residues: CASTSTGGNSPLHF. The chain recombines TRBV5-1 with TRBJ1-6, with D possibly TRBD1 on 6 matching bases. The CDR3 is 14 residues long. Trimming cost V 6 bases and J 7 bases, with 14 bases left between them. Germline assignment: CDR1 SGHRS and CDR2 YFSETQ.

This chain joins TRBV2 and TRBJ2-3, with 11 bases identical to TRBD1. V lost 5 bases and J lost 4; bases outside the gene matches: 2. Germline CDR1 is SNHLY and CDR2 is FYNNEI. This CDR3 has 14 amino acids. The CDR3 loop reads CASSQGQGADTQYF. For the CDR3, the DNA is TGTGCCAGCAGTCAGGGACAGGGGGCAGATACGCAGTATTTT.